The 21 T cell receptor beta chains in this list originate from one sample, sequenced in a study of Graves' ophthalmopathy and Graves' hyperthyroidism. Amplification targeted the TCR beta CDR3 regions, with RNA transcripts as the source material. An opening RT-PCR round employed HTBI primers and preceded a second-round multiplex PCR. TCRdb ran MiXCR on the multiplex PCR reads and lists one entry per CDR3 protein. The repertoire holds about 550,000 distinct CDR3 sequences, under 40% seen once, with roughly 4.5% in the top ten. The material sequenced was peripheral blood or thyroid tissue (not recorded which). These receptors all come from an adult man with Graves' hyperthyroidism.

This clonotype occurred many times. The rearrangement joins TRBV28 to TRBJ1-1; D is possibly TRBD1 (5 bases). Germline CDR1 is MDHEN and CDR2 is SYDVKM. With 6 bases removed from V and 7 bases from J, the gap between germline ends came to 9 bases. The CDR3 has 11 residues. The DNA for the CDR3 is TGTGCCAGCAGCGCAGGGATTGAAGCTTTCTTT. Protein product: CASSAGIEAFF.

In this sample, this clonotype turned up many times. The V and J genes are TRBV2 and TRBJ1-2; unclear D gene. V lost 3 bases and J lost 8, with 19 bases in between. The germline V gene encodes CDR1 SNHLY and CDR2 FYNNEI. The CDR3 totals 15 residues. The CDR3 spells CASSESRHRTEGYTF. The DNA of the CDR3 is TGTGCCAGCAGTGAGAGTAGACACCGGACGGAGGGCTACACCTTC.

The chain is built from TRBV7-2 and TRBJ1-6, with TRBD1 matching over 8 bases. J was trimmed by 14 bases and V by 2 bases; bases with no gene match: 5. The CDR3 length is 13 residues. CDR1 and CDR2 from the germline V gene are SGHTA and FQGNSA. CDR3 region: CASSLTGTGSLHF. The CDR3 region has the DNA TGTGCCAGCAGCTTAACCGGGACAGGATCCCTCCACTTT.

This clonotype was found a few times. J is TRBJ2-5 and V is TRBV5-4; D may be TRBD1 (6 bases). Germline V CDR1 and CDR2: SGHNT, YYREEE (reference sequence). The CDR3 is made up of 19 amino acids. The V gene lost 1 base and the J gene lost 2 bases, with 24 bases spanning the gap. The CDR3 loop is CASSLTASRGLAFQETQYF. The CDR3 DNA reads TGTGCCAGCAGCTTGACGGCCAGCAGGGGATTGGCTTTTCAAGAGACCCAGTACTTC.

The rearrangement uses TRBV24-1 and TRBJ2-1; 7 bases are shared with TRBD2. Germline V gives CDR1 KGHDR, CDR2 SFDVKD. J was trimmed by 4 bases and V by 4 bases; bases with no gene match: 6. This CDR3 region has 15 residues. The CDR3 sequence: CATSEAGPIYNEQFF. The CDR3 bases are TGTGCCACCAGTGAAGCGGGACCTATTTACAATGAGCAGTTCTTC.

Note on this clonotype: At one end, the junction sequence differs from germline, possibly due to a read error. CDR3 amino acids: CAISLPGGNSPLHF. The CDR3 nucleotides read TGTGCCATCAGTTTACCAGGTGGAAATTCACCCCTCCACTTT. The chain couples TRBV6-6 to TRBJ1-6, with no clear D. Germline values: CDR1 MNHNY, CDR2 SVGAGI (reference sequence). This CDR3 is 14 amino acids long.

This chain links TRBV24-1 with TRBJ2-3, with D hard to call. From germline, CDR1 is KGHDR and CDR2 SFDVKD. V was cut by 8 bases and J by 2 bases, with 13 bases left in between. This CDR3 comprises 14 residues. CDR3 nucleotides: TGTGCCACCACCAGCAGTCGACCCACAGATACGCAGTATTTT. Protein product: CATTSSRPTDTQYF.

This clonotype has at least ten counts. The V call is TRBV6-6, the J call TRBJ1-1; D not resolved. Looked up from germline, CDR1 is MNHNY and CDR2 is SVGAGI (reference sequence). The CDR3 covers 14 residues. Between the trimmed V and J ends, which lost 0 bases and 4 bases, there was a span of 9 bases. CDR3: CASSYSIGSTEAFF. The CDR3 nucleotides are TGTGCCAGCAGTTACTCGATAGGGTCCACTGAAGCTTTCTTT.

The rearrangement joins TRBV29-1 to TRBJ1-5, with 9 bases that match TRBD1. V lost 4 bases, J lost 11 bases, and 9 bases stayed unmatched. The CDR3 is 13 amino acids. Germline V gives CDR1 SQVTM, CDR2 ANQGSEA. CDR3 sequence (DNA): TGCAGCGTTGGAGGGACAGGGCAAGAGACCCAGCATTTT. Protein sequence: CSVGGTGQETQHF.

This clonotype was detected a few times. The chain carries TRBV6-5 and TRBJ2-2; TRBD2 matches at 8 bases. Germline V lookup: CDR1 MNHEY, CDR2 SVGAGI. The ends lost 7 bases at V and 5 bases at J; junction bases unmatched: 6. The CDR3 length is 14 residues. CDR3 sequence: CASTPRGATGELFF. The CDR3 bases are TGTGCCAGCACCCCGCGGGGGGCGACCGGGGAGCTGTTTTTT.

Worth noting for this clonotype: This may be a read error, as it is one base from a much larger clone. This chain uses TRBV9 with TRBJ2-7; the match to TRBD2 covers 11 bases. The junction had 12 bases not matched to a gene; V was cut back by 4 bases and J by 6 bases. Germline V gives CDR1 SGDLS, CDR2 YYNGEE. The CDR3 has 16 residues. CDR3 in DNA: TGTGCCAGCAGCTCCTCCTTTAGCGGGAGGGCCGTCGAGCAGTACTTC. Protein: CASSSSFSGRAVEQYF.

This clonotype was counted between two and nine times. The chain uses TRBV27 and TRBJ2-2; tentatively, D is TRBD1 (6 bases). Trimming shortened V by 7 bases and J by 0 bases, and 12 bases separated the two germline ends. The V gene's germline CDR1 is MNHEY and CDR2 SMNVEV (reference sequence). The CDR3 spans 15 residues. The DNA for the CDR3 is TGTGCCAGCAAGGGGGACGTAACGAACACCGGGGAGCTGTTTTTT. The encoded protein is CASKGDVTNTGELFF.

Only a few counts were recorded for this clonotype. The chain has TRBV7-9 and TRBJ1-3, with 9 bases fitting TRBD1. With V trimmed by 6 bases and J by 3 bases, 6 bases remained unmatched. The CDR3 runs 15 residues. The germline V gene encodes CDR1 SEHNR and CDR2 FQNEAQ (reference sequence). In DNA form, the CDR3 reads TGTGCCAGCAGATCCGGGACAGGGAGTGGAAACACCATATATTTT. This sequence encodes CASRSGTGSGNTIYF.

The J gene is TRBJ2-7, the V gene TRBV4-2, with 14 bases that match TRBD2. V lost 2 bases, J lost 0 bases, and 9 bases stayed unmatched. The CDR3 has 19 amino acids. The germline CDR1 and CDR2 sequences are LGHNA and YNFKEQ. In DNA form, the CDR3 reads TGTGCCAGCAGCCAAATCGGACTAGCGGGAGGCCCGAGCTCCTACGAGCAGTACTTC. This translates into CASSQIGLAGGPSSYEQYF.

Regarding this clonotype: A much larger clone differs from this one at a single base, so this may be a read error. This rearrangement joins TRBV19 to TRBJ2-2; D is perhaps TRBD2 (5 bases). Germline CDR1 and CDR2: LNHDA and SQIVND (reference sequence). CDR3 size: 15 residues. CDR3 sequence reads: CASRGMWLDTGEPFF. In nucleotides, the CDR3 is TGTGCCAGTAGAGGGATGTGGCTCGACACCGGGGAGCCGTTTTTT. Combining the CDR3 with reference TRBV19 and TRBJ2-2 gives the whole variable domain DGGITQSPKYLFRKEGQNVTLSCEQNLNHDAMYWYRQDPGQGLRLIYYSQIVNDFQKGDIAEGYSVSREKKESFPLTVTSAQKNPTAFYLCASRGMWLDTGEPFFGEGSRLTVL.

In this sample, this clonotype turned up a few times. V gene TRBV7-9 combines with J gene TRBJ2-5; 9 bases are shared with TRBD1. This CDR3 spans 18 amino acids. Germline CDR1 and CDR2: SEHNR and FQNEAQ (reference sequence). Trimming at V came to 6 bases and at J to 4 bases, leaving 18 bases not matched to a gene. The CDR3 loop reads CASSPGAGTGNLVETQYF. The CDR3 DNA follows: TGTGCCAGCAGTCCGGGGGCCGGGACAGGGAATCTTGTAGAGACCCAGTACTTC. The variable domain in full, with the rest retrieved from reference TRBV7-9 and TRBJ2-5, is DTGVSQNPRHKITKRGQNVTFRCDPISEHNRLYWYRQTLGQGPEFLTYFQNEAQLEKSRLLSDRFSAERPKGSFSTLEIQRTEQGDSAMYLCASSPGAGTGNLVETQYFGPGTRLLVL.

This clonotype was detected only once. Mismatch with germline at one junction end may stem from a read error. The chain carries TRBV5-1 and TRBJ2-6; the match to TRBD1 covers 11 bases. Germline values: CDR1 SGHRS, CDR2 YFSETQ. This CDR3 spans 17 amino acids. CDR3 region: CASSSWTGGTGANVLAF. The CDR3 nucleotides read TGCGCCAGCAGCTCCTGGACAGGGGGCACTGGGGCCAACGTCCTGGCTTTC.

The rearrangement uses TRBV15 and TRBJ2-7; D not certain. Trimming shortened V by 5 bases and J by 7 bases, and 12 bases separated the two germline ends. In germline, CDR1 is LNHNV, CDR2 YYDKDF (reference sequence). The CDR3 contains 12 residues. The CDR3 nucleotides read TGTGCCACCAGCCGCCGGCAAGGTGAGCAGTACTTC. It translates to CATSRRQGEQYF.

This clonotype was observed many times. The rearrangement joins TRBV15 to TRBJ1-5; TRBD1 matches at 7 bases. CDR3 size: 15 residues. After removal of 1 base from V and 4 bases from J, the junction contained 4 bases not matched to a gene. Germline assignment: CDR1 LNHNV and CDR2 YYDKDF (reference sequence). Written as DNA, the CDR3 is TGTGCCACCAGCAGAGGAGGACAGGCGAATCAGCCCCAGCATTTT. This translates into CATSRGGQANQPQHF.

This clonotype was observed a few times. The rearrangement uses TRBV13 and TRBJ1-1; TRBD1 agrees at 7 bases. J gave up 0 bases and V 5 bases, and 6 bases lay outside the gene matches. The CDR3 is 15 residues long. Germline-derived CDR1 and CDR2 are PRHDT and FYEKMQ (reference sequence). The CDR3 nucleotides are TGTGCCAGCAGCCACGACAGGGCTTTGAACACTGAAGCTTTCTTT. Translating it yields CASSHDRALNTEAFF. Complete variable domain (other parts from reference TRBV13 and TRBJ1-1): AAGVIQSPRHLIKEKRETATLKCYPIPRHDTVYWYQQGPGQDPQFLISFYEKMQSDKGSIPDRFSAQQFSDYHSELNMSSLELGDSALYFCASSHDRALNTEAFFGQGTRLTVV.

A remark on this clonotype: The missing conserved phenylalanine or tryptophan at the end of this CDR3 makes a read error likely. No DNA is shown, since the ends of the CDR3 on it are uncertain; the CDR3 is the one TCRdb lists. The J gene is TRBJ2-7, the V gene TRBV20-1; TRBD1 is the table's D call and was not checked against the DNA. The CDR3 is 10 amino acids in total, end residues counted. Germline CDR1 DFQATT, CDR2 SNEGSKA (reference sequence). The CDR3 loop is CSATPRGANT.